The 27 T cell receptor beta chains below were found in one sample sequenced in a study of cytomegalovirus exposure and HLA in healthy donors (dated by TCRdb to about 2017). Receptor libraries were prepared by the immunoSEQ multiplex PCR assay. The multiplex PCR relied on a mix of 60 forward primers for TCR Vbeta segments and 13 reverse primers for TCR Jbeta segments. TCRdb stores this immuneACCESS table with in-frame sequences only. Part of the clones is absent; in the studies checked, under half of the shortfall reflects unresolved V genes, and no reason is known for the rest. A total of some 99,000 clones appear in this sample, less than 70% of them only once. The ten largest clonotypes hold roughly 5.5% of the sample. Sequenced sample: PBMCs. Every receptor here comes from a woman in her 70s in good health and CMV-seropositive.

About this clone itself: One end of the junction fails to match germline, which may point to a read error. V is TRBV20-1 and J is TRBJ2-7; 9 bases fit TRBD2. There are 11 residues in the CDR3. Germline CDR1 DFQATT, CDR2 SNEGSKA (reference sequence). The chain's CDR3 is CSASPGLAPIF. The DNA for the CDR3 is TGCAGTGCTAGTCCGGGACTAGCCCCAATCTTC.

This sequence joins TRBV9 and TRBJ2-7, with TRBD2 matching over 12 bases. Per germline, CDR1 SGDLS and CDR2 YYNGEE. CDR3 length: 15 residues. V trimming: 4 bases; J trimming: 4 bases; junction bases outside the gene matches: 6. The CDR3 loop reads CASSLGLAGSYEQYF. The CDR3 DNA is TGTGCCAGCAGCTTAGGACTAGCGGGATCATACGAGCAGTACTTC.

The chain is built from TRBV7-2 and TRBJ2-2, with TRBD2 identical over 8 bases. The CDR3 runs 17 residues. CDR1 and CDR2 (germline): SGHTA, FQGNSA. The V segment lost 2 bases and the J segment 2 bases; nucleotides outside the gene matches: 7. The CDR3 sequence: CASSLMVAGGNTGELFF. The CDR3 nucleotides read TGTGCCAGCAGCTTAATGGTCGCGGGGGGAAACACCGGGGAGCTGTTTTTT.

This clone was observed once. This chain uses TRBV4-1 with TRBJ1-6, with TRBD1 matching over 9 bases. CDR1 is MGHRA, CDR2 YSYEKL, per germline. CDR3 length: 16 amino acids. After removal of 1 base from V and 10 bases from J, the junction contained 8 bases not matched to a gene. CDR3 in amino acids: CASSQGTGEVGSPLHF. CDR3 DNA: TGCGCCAGCAGCCAAGGGACAGGGGAAGTAGGATCACCCCTCCACTTT.

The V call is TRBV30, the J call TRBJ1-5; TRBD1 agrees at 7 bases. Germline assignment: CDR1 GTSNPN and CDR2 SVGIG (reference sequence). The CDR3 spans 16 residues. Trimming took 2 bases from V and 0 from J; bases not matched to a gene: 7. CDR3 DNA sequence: TGTGCCTGGAGTACATACAGGGGAAATAGCAATCAGCCCCAGCATTTT. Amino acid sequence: CAWSTYRGNSNQPQHF.

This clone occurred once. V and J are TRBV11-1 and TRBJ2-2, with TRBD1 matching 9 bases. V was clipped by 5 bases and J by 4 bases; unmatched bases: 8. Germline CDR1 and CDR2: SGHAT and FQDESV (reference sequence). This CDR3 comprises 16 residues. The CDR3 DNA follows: TGTGCCAGCAGCCTCCCGGGACAGGGCCTCACCGGGGAGCTGTTTTTT. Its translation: CASSLPGQGLTGELFF. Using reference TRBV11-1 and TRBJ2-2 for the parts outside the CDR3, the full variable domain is EAEVAQSPRYKITEKSQAVAFWCDPISGHATLYWYRQILGQGPELLVQFQDESVVDDSQLPKDRFSAERLKGVDSTLKIQPAELGDSAMYLCASSLPGQGLTGELFFGEGSRLTVL.

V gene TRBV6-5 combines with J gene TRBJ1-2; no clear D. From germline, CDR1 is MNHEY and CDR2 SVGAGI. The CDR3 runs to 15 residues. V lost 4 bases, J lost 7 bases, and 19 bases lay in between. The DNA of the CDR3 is TGTGCCAGCAGTTTGGACGGACTCCCCGTGGCTGGCTACACCTTC. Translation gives CASSLDGLPVAGYTF.

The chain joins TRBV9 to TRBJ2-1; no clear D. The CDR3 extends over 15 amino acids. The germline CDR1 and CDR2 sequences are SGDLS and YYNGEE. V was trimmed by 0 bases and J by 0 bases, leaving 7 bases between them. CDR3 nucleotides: TGTGCCAGCAGCGTAGGCCCCAGCTCCTACAATGAGCAGTTCTTC. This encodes CASSVGPSSYNEQFF.

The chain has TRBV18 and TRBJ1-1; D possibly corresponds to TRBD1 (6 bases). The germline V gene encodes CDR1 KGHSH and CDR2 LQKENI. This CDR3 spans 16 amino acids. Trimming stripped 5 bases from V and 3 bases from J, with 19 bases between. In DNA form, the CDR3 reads TGTGCCAGCTCAGGGTCGTGGGGGGGCGCGGACACTGAAGCTTTCTTT. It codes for CASSGSWGGADTEAFF.

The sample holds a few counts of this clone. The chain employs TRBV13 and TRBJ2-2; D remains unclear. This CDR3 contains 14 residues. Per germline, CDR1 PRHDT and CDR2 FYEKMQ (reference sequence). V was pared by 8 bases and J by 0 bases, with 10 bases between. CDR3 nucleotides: TGTGCCAGCGGGCAGGCCCCGAACACCGGGGAGCTGTTTTTT. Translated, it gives CASGQAPNTGELFF.

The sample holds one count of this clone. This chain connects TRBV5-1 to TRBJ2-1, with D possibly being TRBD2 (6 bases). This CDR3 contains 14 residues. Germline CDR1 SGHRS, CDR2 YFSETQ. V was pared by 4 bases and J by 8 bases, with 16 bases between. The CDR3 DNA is TGCGCCAGCAGCGGAGGGCAGCCTAGTGATGAGCAGTTCTTC. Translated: CASSGGQPSDEQFF. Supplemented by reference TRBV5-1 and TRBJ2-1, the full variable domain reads KAGVTQTPRYLIKTRGQQVTLSCSPISGHRSVSWYQQTPGQGLQFLFEYFSETQRNKGNFPGRFSGRQFSNSRSEMNVSTLELGDSALYLCASSGGQPSDEQFFGPGTRLTVL.

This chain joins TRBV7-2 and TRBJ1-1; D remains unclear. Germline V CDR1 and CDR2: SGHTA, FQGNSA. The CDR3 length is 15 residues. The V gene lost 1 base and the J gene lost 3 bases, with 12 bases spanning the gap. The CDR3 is CASSLVGWRDTEAFF. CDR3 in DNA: TGTGCCAGCAGCTTAGTTGGGTGGAGGGACACTGAAGCTTTCTTT.

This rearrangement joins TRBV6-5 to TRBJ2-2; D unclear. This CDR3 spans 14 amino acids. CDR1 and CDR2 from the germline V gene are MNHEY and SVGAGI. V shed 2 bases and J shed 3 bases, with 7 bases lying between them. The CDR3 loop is CASSYNRDTGELFF. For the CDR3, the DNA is TGTGCCAGCAGTTACAACCGAGACACCGGGGAGCTGTTTTTT.

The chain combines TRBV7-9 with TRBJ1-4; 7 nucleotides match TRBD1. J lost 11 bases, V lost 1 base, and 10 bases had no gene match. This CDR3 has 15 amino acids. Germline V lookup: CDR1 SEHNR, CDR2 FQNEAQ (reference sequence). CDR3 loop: CASSLEGGSGYKLFF. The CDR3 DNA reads TGTGCCAGCAGCTTAGAAGGGGGCTCGGGATATAAACTGTTTTTT.

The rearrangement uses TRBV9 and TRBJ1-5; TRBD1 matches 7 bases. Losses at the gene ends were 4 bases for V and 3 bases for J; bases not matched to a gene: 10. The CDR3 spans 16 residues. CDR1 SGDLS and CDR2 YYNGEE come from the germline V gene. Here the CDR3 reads CASSMSRDRDNQPQHF. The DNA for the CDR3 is TGTGCCAGCAGCATGTCCCGGGACAGAGACAATCAGCCCCAGCATTTT.

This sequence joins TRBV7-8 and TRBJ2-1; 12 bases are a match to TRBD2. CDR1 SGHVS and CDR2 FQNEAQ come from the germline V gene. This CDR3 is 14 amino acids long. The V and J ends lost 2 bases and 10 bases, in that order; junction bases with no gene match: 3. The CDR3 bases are TGTGCCAGCAGCTTAACAACTAGCGGGGGGGAGCAGTTCTTC. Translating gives CASSLTTSGGEQFF.

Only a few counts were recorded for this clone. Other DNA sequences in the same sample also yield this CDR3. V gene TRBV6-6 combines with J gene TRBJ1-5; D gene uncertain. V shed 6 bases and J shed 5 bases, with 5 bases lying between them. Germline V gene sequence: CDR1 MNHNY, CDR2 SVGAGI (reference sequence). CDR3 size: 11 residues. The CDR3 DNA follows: TGTGCCAGCAGCCCAGATCAGCCCCAGCATTTT. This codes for CASSPDQPQHF.

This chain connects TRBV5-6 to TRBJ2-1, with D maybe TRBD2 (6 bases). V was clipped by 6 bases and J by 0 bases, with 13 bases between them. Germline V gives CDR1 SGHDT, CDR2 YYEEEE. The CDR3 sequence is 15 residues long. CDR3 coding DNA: TGTGCCAGCATGCGGGGTCTAAGCTCCTACAATGAGCAGTTCTTC. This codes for CASMRGLSSYNEQFF.

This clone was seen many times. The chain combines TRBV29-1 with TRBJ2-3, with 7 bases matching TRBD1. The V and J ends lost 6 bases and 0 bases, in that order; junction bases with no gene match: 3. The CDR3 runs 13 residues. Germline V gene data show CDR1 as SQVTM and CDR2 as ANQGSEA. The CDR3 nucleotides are TGCAGCGTAGACAGGGCTAGCACAGATACGCAGTATTTT. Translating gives CSVDRASTDTQYF.

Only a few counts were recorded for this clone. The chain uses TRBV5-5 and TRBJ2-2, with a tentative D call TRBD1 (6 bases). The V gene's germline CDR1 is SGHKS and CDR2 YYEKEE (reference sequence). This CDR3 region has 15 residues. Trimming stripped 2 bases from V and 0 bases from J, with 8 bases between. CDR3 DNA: TGTGCCAGCAGCTTTACAGGGTCGAACACCGGGGAGCTGTTTTTT. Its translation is CASSFTGSNTGELFF.

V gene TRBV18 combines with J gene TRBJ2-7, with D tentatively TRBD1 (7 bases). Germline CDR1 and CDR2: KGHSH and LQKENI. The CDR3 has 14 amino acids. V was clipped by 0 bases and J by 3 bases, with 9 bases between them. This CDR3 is CASSPPRDSYEQYF. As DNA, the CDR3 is TGTGCCAGCTCACCACCGCGGGACAGCTACGAGCAGTACTTC.

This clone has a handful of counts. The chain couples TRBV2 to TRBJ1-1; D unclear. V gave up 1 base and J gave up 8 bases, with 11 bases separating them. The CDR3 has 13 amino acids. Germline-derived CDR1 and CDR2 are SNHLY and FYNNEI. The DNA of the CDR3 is TGTGCCAGCAGTGAAGTTGCGGGGTCCGAAGCTTTCTTT. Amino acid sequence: CASSEVAGSEAFF. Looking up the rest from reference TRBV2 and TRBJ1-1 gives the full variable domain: EPEVTQTPSHQVTQMGQEVILRCVPISNHLYFYWYRQILGQKVEFLVSFYNNEISEKSEIFDDQFSVERPDGSNFTLKIRSTKLEDSAMYFCASSEVAGSEAFFGQGTRLTVV.

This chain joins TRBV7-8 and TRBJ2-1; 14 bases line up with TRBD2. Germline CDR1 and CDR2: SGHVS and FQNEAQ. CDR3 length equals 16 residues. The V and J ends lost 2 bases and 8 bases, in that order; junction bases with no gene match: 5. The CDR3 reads CASSLNAGLAGDEQFF. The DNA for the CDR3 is TGTGCCAGCAGCTTAAATGCGGGACTAGCGGGGGATGAGCAGTTCTTC.

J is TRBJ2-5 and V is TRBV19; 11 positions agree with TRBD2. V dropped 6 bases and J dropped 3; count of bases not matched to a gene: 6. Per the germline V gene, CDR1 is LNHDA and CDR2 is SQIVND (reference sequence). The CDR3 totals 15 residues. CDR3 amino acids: CASSSLAGGKETQYF. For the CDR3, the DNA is TGTGCCAGTAGCTCTCTAGCGGGGGGTAAAGAGACCCAGTACTTC.

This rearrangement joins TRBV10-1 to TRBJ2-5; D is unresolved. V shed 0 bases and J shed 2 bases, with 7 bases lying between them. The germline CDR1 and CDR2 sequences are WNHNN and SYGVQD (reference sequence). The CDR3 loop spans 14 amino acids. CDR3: CASSESPRQETQYF. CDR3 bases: TGCGCCAGCAGTGAGTCTCCCCGTCAAGAGACCCAGTACTTC.

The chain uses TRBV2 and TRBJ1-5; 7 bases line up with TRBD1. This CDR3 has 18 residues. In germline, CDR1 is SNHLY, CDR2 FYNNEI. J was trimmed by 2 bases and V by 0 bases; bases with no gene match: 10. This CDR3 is CASSEALQGVMGNQPQHF. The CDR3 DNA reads TGTGCCAGCAGTGAAGCGCTTCAGGGGGTTATGGGCAATCAGCCCCAGCATTTT. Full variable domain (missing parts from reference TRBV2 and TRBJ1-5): EPEVTQTPSHQVTQMGQEVILRCVPISNHLYFYWYRQILGQKVEFLVSFYNNEISEKSEIFDDQFSVERPDGSNFTLKIRSTKLEDSAMYFCASSEALQGVMGNQPQHFGDGTRLSIL.

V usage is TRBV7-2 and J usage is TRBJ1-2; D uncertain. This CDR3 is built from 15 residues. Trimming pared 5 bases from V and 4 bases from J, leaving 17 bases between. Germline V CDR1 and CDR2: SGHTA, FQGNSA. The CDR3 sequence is CASSPAAATLYGYTF. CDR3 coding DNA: TGTGCCAGCAGCCCGGCAGCAGCGACGCTCTATGGCTACACCTTC.